This entry lists 18 T cell receptor beta chains sequenced from one sample in a study of blood T cell repertoires in COVID-19. Clones were read by immunoSEQ multiplex PCR, and TCRdb kept only the in-frame ones, dropping some. The data contain fewer than 200,000 clones, 89% of them singletons. The sequencing input was peripheral blood. The receptor source for this set is a man younger than 35 who had recovered from COVID-19.

This rearrangement joins TRBV10-3 to TRBJ2-7, with 8 positions matching TRBD1. The CDR3 consists of 15 residues. Germline lookup yields CDR1 ENHRY and CDR2 SYGVKD. Trimming cost V 5 bases and J 2 bases; bases outside gene matches: 8. CDR3 residues: CAISRSGTGTYEQYF. In DNA, the CDR3 is TGTGCCATCAGTCGATCCGGGACAGGAACCTACGAGCAGTACTTC.

The V and J genes are TRBV28 and TRBJ2-7; D perhaps matches TRBD1 (6 bases). Germline V gene lookup returns CDR1 MDHEN and CDR2 SYDVKM. Trimming removed 4 bases from V and 2 bases from J, with 12 bases in between. The CDR3 loop spans 14 amino acids. The CDR3 coding sequence is TGTGCCAGCAGTTCCCCTGGACAGACCTACGAGCAGTACTTC. The encoded protein is CASSSPGQTYEQYF.

The J gene is TRBJ1-1, the V gene TRBV6-2 or TRBV6-3; no definite D call. Trimming removed 0 bases from V and 6 bases from J, with 14 bases in between. The germline CDR1 and CDR2 sequences are MNHEY and SVGEGT. The CDR3 is made up of 15 amino acids. The CDR3 is CASSYSGGYESEAFF. The DNA for the CDR3 is TGTGCCAGCAGTTACTCGGGAGGGTATGAATCTGAAGCTTTCTTT.

This chain joins TRBV6-1 and TRBJ1-1; unclear D gene. Germline V gene sequence: CDR1 MNHNS, CDR2 SASEGT. V was clipped by 2 bases and J by 7 bases, with 17 bases between them. The CDR3 is 15 residues long. CDR3 nucleotides: TGTGCCAGCAGTGAACGCCCGGAGGGAATAGGTGAAGCTTTCTTT. Amino acid sequence: CASSERPEGIGEAFF.

This chain joins TRBV27 and TRBJ1-2, with D possibly TRBD1 on 6 matching bases. Between the trimmed V and J ends, which lost 3 bases and 1 base, there was a span of 12 bases. Germline V CDR1 and CDR2: MNHEY, SMNVEV (reference sequence). The CDR3 has 15 amino acids. The CDR3 sequence is CASSLTGTLNYGYTF. DNA for the CDR3: TGTGCCAGCAGTTTGACAGGCACCCTTAACTATGGCTACACCTTC.

This chain uses TRBV19 with TRBJ1-6; possibly TRBD1 for D (5 bases). CDR1 and CDR2 from the germline V gene are LNHDA and SQIVND (reference sequence). This CDR3 has 12 residues. The V and J ends lost 7 bases and 8 bases respectively, with 9 bases between them. The CDR3 here is CASTLGDSPLHF. In DNA, the CDR3 is TGTGCCAGTACGCTAGGGGATTCACCCCTCCACTTT.

This clone was detected a few times. The chain links TRBV5-4 to TRBJ1-1; the match to TRBD1 covers 8 bases. The CDR3 runs 15 residues. V shed 0 bases and J 5 bases; nucleotides not matched to a gene: 6. The germline gives CDR1 SGHNT, CDR2 YYREEE (reference sequence). CDR3 loop: CASSLAVDRGTEAFF. The DNA of the CDR3 is TGTGCCAGCAGCTTGGCCGTTGACAGGGGAACTGAAGCTTTCTTT.

The rearrangement joins TRBV7-9 to TRBJ2-7, with 8 positions matching TRBD2. The CDR3 has 14 residues. The V gene's germline CDR1 is SEHNR and CDR2 FQNEAQ (reference sequence). Losses at the gene ends were 8 bases for V and 5 bases for J; bases not matched to a gene: 11. CDR3 region: CASAYVGLADEQYF. The CDR3 bases are TGTGCCAGCGCGTATGTTGGACTAGCAGACGAGCAGTACTTC. The full variable domain, with the rest looked up from reference TRBV7-9 and TRBJ2-7, is DTGVSQNPRHKITKRGQNVTFRCDPISEHNRLYWYRQTLGQGPEFLTYFQNEAQLEKSRLLSDRFSAERPKGSFSTLEIQRTEQGDSAMYLCASAYVGLADEQYFGPGTRLTVT.

The J gene is TRBJ2-7, the V gene TRBV5-1; 8 positions match TRBD2. After removal of 0 bases from V and 4 bases from J, the junction contained 9 bases not matched to a gene. The CDR3 totals 16 residues. Germline V gene sequence: CDR1 SGHRS, CDR2 YFSETQ. CDR3 amino acids: CASSLAWAGGVYEQYF. CDR3 sequence (DNA): TGCGCCAGCAGCTTGGCTTGGGCGGGAGGAGTTTACGAGCAGTACTTC.

The chain joins TRBV24-1 to TRBJ2-2, with TRBD2 matching over 7 bases. After removal of 6 bases from V and 3 bases from J, the junction contained 12 bases not matched to a gene. The CDR3 is made up of 17 amino acids. The germline CDR1 and CDR2 sequences are KGHDR and SFDVKD. The CDR3: CATSRLADAADTGELFF. The CDR3 DNA reads as TGTGCCACCAGTAGGCTAGCGGATGCCGCCGACACCGGGGAGCTGTTTTTT.

This CDR3 is CASSAGEGGNSPLHF. In DNA, the CDR3 is TGTGCCAGCAGTGCGGGAGAGGGGGGTAATTCACCCCTCCACTTT. This chain links TRBV7-6 with TRBJ1-6; D perhaps matches TRBD1 (6 bases). The CDR3 is 15 amino acids. CDR1 SGHVS and CDR2 FNYEAQ come from the germline V gene. V dropped 6 bases and J dropped 6 bases, with 15 bases sitting between them. The variable domain in full, completed from reference TRBV7-6 and TRBJ1-6, reads GAGVSQSPRYKVTKRGQDVALRCDPISGHVSLYWYRQALGQGPEFLTYFNYEAQQDKSGLPNDRFSAERPEGSISTLTIQRTEQRDSAMYRCASSAGEGGNSPLHFGNGTRLTVT.

The chain is built from TRBV18 and TRBJ2-7; 7 bases align to TRBD2. Germline CDR1 is KGHSH and CDR2 is LQKENI. The CDR3 is made up of 15 amino acids. V was clipped by 1 base and J by 6 bases; unmatched bases: 9. The CDR3 sequence is CASSPRAGAAGEQYF. The DNA for the CDR3 is TGTGCCAGCTCACCACGGGCGGGAGCTGCAGGCGAGCAGTACTTC.

The rearrangement links TRBV4-1 to TRBJ2-6, with D perhaps TRBD1 (6 bases). This CDR3 has 15 residues. Trimming left V 2 bases short and J 2 bases short, with 7 bases between. Germline V gene data show CDR1 as MGHRA and CDR2 as YSYEKL. CDR3 region: CASSQYRAGANVLTF. The CDR3 DNA reads TGCGCCAGCAGCCAATACAGGGCTGGGGCCAACGTCCTGACTTTC.

The chain joins TRBV5-8 to TRBJ2-5, with 8 bases that match TRBD2. Germline V gives CDR1 SGHTS, CDR2 YDEGEE. This CDR3 has 14 residues. Unmatched junction bases numbered 8, after V lost 3 bases and J lost 7 bases. The CDR3 loop is CASSSVGGARTQYF. The CDR3 nucleotides read TGTGCCAGCAGCTCGGTCGGGGGGGCAAGGACCCAGTACTTC.

The chain recombines TRBV19 with TRBJ1-3; 7 bases line up with TRBD1. The germline V gene has CDR1 LNHDA and CDR2 SQIVND (reference sequence). This CDR3 is 15 amino acids long. The V and J ends lost 6 bases and 0 bases, in that order; junction bases with no gene match: 5. The CDR3 here is CASRNAGGSGNTIYF. CDR3 DNA: TGTGCCAGTAGGAATGCAGGGGGCTCTGGAAACACCATATATTTT.

V and J are TRBV6-6 and TRBJ1-1; TRBD1 matches 7 bases. Losses at the gene ends were 5 bases for V and 5 bases for J; bases not matched to a gene: 11. The CDR3 extends over 15 amino acids. Germline V gene sequence: CDR1 MNHNY, CDR2 SVGAGI (reference sequence). CDR3 protein: CASSPRQGSWTEAFF. The CDR3 DNA sequence: TGTGCCAGCAGTCCCCGACAGGGATCGTGGACTGAAGCTTTCTTT.

The chain uses TRBV21-1 and TRBJ2-6; TRBD1 is the table's D call, not checked against the DNA. TRBV21-1 is an annotated pseudogene. There are 19 residues in the CDR3. CDR3 nucleotides: TGTGCCAGCAGCAAAAGGCGGACAGGGGGATGCTCTGGGGCCAACGTCCTGACTTTC. Translated: CASSKRRTGGCSGANVLTF.

V usage is TRBV27 and J usage is TRBJ2-3; D is possibly TRBD2 (6 bases). Trimming took 4 bases from V and 0 from J, leaving 8 bases between them. Germline V gene data show CDR1 as MNHEY and CDR2 as SMNVEV (reference sequence). The CDR3 is made up of 14 amino acids. DNA for the CDR3: TGTGCCAGCAGTTCGGGGGTTAGCACAGATACGCAGTATTTT. This translates into CASSSGVSTDTQYF.